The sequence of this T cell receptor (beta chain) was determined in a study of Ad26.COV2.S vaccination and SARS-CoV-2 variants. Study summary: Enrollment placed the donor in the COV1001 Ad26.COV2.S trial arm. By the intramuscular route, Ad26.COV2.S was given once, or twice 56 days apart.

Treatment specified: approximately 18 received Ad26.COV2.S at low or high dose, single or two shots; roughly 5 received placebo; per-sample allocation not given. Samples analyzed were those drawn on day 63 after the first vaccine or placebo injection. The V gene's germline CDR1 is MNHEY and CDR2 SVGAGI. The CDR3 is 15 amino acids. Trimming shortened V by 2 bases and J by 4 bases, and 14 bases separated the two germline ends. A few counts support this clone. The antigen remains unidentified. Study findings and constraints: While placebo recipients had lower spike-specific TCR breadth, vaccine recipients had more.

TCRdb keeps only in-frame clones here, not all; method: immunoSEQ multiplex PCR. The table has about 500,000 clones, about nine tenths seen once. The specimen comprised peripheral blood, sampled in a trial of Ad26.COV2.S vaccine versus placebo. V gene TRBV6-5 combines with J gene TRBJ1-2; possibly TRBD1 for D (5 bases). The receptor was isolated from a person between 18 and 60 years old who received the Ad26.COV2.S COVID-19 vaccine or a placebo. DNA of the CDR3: TGTGCCAGCAGTTACGGGCAGGGAGATACCTATGGCTACACCTTC. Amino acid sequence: CASSYGQGDTYGYTF.